In this sample, the clone carrying this T cell receptor beta chain is medium-sized. The antigen remains unidentified. The data were taken from a study of siplizumab effects on memory and regulatory T cells. Between the trimmed V and J ends, which lost 6 bases and 5 bases, there was a span of 19 bases. Germline loops: CDR1 MRHNA, CDR2 SNTAGT. CDR3 length: 15 amino acids. Sequencing of each sample assayed around 10^5 TCR templates. Method: immunoSEQ multiplex PCR; TCRdb's copy keeps in-frame clones and lacks some. Among about 6,500 clones listed, around 58% were seen once. Study results and limitations: Proliferating siplizumab-culture Tregs lacked confirmation of suppressive function. Naive or memory phenotype was unassignable for roughly 75-97% of proliferating CD4+ or CD8+ clones. A mean of about 62% of mappable alloreactive CD4+ clones were Treg-derived with siplizumab, compared with about 28% in controls.

J is TRBJ2-5 and V is TRBV6-4; D is perhaps TRBD1 or TRBD2 (6 bases each). Sequences were obtained from effector memory CD8+ T cells sorted from blood. Sample subset: unstimulated CD8+ effector memory T cells. This TCR was sampled from a human donor in good health. The CDR3 DNA sequence: TGTGCCAGCAGCCCGGAGGGGGGCGAGCTGGAGACCCAGTACTTC. Its protein product is CASSPEGGELETQYF.